Each of the 3 T cell receptor beta chains below was sequenced from the same sample in a study of spatial heterogeneity in lung cancer. Time point noted: sample taken at primary tumor resection. The input material, whole RNA from tumor, nontumor lung or frozen PBMC, was sequenced unsorted. TCRdb processed the 5' RACE reads anew with MiXCR; each CDR3 protein has one entry. The top ten clones hold 42% of a sample with about 45,000 distinct CDR3 sequences, about an eighth of them seen once. Specimen: PBMCs, collected at surgery. These receptor sequences come from a female donor with early-stage non-small cell lung cancer.

Many counts were recorded for this clonotype. The chain carries TRBV20-1 and TRBJ2-5; D gene uncertain. The V end lost 0 bases, the J end lost 5 bases, and 10 bases lay between the germline ends. CDR1 is DFQATT and CDR2 is SNEGSKA in the germline V gene (reference sequence). The CDR3 has 13 amino acids. For the CDR3, the DNA is TGCAGTGCTAGAGATGTTCAGACGGAGACCCAGTACTTC. It translates to CSARDVQTETQYF.

CDR3 DNA sequence: TGTGCCAGCAGCTATGCAGGGAACGAGCAGTACTTC. Translated: CASSYAGNEQYF. The chain links TRBV13 to TRBJ2-7; tentative D call: TRBD1 (5 bases). V lost 4 bases and J lost 5, with 9 bases in between. This CDR3 is built from 12 residues. Germline-derived CDR1 and CDR2 are PRHDT and FYEKMQ (reference sequence).

This clonotype was recorded a few times. The chain couples TRBV3-1 to TRBJ1-2, with D maybe TRBD1 (5 bases). The CDR3 runs to 12 residues. Deletions cut 6 bases from V and 8 bases from J, with 13 bases between. Germline-derived CDR1 and CDR2 are LGHDT and YNNKEL (reference sequence). CDR3 sequence: CASSLPGRGYTF. The CDR3 bases are TGTGCCAGCAGTCTTCCGGGACGGGGCTACACCTTC.